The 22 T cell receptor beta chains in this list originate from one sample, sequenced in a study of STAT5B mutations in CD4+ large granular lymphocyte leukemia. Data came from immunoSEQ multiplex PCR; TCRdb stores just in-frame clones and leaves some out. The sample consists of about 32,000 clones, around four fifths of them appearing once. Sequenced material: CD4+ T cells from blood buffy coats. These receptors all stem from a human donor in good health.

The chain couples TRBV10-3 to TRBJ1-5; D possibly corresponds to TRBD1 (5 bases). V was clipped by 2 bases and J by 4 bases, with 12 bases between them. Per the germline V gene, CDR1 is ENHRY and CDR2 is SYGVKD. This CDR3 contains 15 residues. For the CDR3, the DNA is TGTGCCATCAGTGAGAGAGAAACAGGAAATCAGCCCCAGCATTTT. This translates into CAISERETGNQPQHF.

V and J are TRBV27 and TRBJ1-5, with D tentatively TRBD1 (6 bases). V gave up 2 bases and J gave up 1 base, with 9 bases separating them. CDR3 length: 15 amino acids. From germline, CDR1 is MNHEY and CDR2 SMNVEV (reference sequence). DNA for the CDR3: TGTGCCAGCAGTTTAAGGGGGGTAAGCAATCAGCCCCAGCATTTT. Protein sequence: CASSLRGVSNQPQHF.

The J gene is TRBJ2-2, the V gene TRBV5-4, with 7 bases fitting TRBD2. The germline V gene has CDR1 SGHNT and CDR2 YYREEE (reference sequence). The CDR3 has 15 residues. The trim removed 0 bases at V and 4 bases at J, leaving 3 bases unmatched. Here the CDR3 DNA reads TGTGCCAGCAGCTTGGGGGGGGGTTTCACCGGGGAGCTGTTTTTT. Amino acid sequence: CASSLGGGFTGELFF.

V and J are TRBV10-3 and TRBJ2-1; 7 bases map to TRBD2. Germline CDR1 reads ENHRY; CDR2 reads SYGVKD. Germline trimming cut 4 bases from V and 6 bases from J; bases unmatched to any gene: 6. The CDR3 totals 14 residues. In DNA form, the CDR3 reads TGTGCCATCAGTGTTTGGGCGGGAGTCAATGAGCAGTTCTTC. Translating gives CAISVWAGVNEQFF.

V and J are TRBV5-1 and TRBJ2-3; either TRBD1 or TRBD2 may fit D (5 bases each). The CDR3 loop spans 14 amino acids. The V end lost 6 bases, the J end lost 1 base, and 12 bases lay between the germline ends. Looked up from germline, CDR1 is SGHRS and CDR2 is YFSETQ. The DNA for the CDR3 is TGCGCCAGCACCTATCTGGGGGGCACAGATACGCAGTATTTT. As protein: CASTYLGGTDTQYF. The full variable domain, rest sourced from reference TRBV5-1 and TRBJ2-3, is KAGVTQTPRYLIKTRGQQVTLSCSPISGHRSVSWYQQTPGQGLQFLFEYFSETQRNKGNFPGRFSGRQFSNSRSEMNVSTLELGDSALYLCASTYLGGTDTQYFGPGTRLTVL.

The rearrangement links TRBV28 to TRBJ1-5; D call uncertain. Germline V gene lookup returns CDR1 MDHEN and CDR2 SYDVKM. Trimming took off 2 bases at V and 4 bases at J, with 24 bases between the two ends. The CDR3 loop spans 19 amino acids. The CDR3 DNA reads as TGTGCCAGCAGTTTACCGGCAGGTATAGGCCGCCGCGCAAATCAGCCCCAGCATTTT. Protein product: CASSLPAGIGRRANQPQHF.

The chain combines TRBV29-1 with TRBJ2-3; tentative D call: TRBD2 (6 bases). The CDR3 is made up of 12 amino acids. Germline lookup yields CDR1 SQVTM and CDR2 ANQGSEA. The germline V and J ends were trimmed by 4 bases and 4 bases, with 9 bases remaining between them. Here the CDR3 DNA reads TGCAGCGTTGCGCGGGACTCAGATACGCAGTATTTT. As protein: CSVARDSDTQYF.

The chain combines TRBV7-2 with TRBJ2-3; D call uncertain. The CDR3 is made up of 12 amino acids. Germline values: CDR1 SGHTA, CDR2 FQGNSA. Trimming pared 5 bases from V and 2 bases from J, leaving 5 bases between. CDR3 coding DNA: TGTGCCAGCAGCGCGTTCACAGATACGCAGTATTTT. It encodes CASSAFTDTQYF.

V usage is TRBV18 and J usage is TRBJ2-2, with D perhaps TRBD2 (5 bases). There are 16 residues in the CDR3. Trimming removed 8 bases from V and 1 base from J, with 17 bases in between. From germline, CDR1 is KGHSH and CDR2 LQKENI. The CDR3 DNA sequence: TGTGCCAGCGTCACCAACGGACTCGTGAACACCGGGGAGCTGTTTTTT. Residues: CASVTNGLVNTGELFF. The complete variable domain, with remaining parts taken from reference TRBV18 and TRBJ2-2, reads NAGVMQNPRHLVRRRGQEARLRCSPMKGHSHVYWYRQLPEEGLKFMVYLQKENIIDESGMPKERFSAEFPKEGPSILRIQQVVRGDSAAYFCASVTNGLVNTGELFFGEGSRLTVL.

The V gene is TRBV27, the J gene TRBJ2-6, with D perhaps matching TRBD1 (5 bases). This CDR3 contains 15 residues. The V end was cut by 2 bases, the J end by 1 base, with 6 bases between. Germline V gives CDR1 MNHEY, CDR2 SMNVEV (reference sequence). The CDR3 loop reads CASSLRGSGANVLTF. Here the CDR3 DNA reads TGTGCCAGCAGTTTAAGGGGATCTGGGGCCAACGTCCTGACTTTC.

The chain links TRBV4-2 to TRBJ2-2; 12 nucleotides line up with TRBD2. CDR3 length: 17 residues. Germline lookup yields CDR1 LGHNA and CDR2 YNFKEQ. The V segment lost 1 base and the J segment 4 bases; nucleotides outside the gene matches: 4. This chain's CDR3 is CASSQAGLAGGTGELFF. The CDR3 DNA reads TGTGCCAGCAGCCAAGCGGGACTAGCGGGCGGCACCGGGGAGCTGTTTTTT.

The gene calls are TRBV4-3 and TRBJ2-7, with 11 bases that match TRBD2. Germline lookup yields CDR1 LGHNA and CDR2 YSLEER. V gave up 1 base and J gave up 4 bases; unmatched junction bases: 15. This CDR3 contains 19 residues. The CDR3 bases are TGCGCCAGCAGCCAAGGTTTGGGACTAGCGGCAGAACGGAGTTACGAGCAGTACTTC. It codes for CASSQGLGLAAERSYEQYF.

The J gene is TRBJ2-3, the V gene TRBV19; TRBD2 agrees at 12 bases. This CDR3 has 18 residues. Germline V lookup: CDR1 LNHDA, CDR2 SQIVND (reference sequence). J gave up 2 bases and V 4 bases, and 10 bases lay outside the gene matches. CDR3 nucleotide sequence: TGTGCCAGTAGTAGGGCTAGCGGGAGGGCACGGCCCACAGATACGCAGTATTTT. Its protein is CASSRASGRARPTDTQYF.

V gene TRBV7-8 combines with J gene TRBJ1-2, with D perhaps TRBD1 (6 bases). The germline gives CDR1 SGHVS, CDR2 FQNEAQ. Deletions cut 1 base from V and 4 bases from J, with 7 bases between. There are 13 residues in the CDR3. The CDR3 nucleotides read TGTGCCAGCAGCTTAGTGGACAGCTATGGCTACACCTTC. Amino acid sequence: CASSLVDSYGYTF.

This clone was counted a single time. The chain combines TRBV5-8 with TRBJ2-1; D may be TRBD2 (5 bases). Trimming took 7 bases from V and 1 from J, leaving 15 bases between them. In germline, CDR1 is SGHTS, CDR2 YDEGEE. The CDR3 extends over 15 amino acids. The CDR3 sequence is CASARSGSSYNEQFF. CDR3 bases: TGTGCCAGCGCCCGCTCGGGGTCTTCCTACAATGAGCAGTTCTTC.

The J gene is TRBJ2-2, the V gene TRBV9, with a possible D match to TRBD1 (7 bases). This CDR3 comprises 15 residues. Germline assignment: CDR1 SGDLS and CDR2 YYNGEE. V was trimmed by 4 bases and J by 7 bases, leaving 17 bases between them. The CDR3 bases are TGTGCCAGCAGCATTGATGACAGGGAGGACGGGGAGCTGTTTTTT. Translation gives CASSIDDREDGELFF. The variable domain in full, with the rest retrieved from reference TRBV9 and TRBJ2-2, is DSGVTQTPKHLITATGQRVTLRCSPRSGDLSVYWYQQSLDQGLQFLIQYYNGEERAKGNILERFSAQQFPDLHSELNLSSLELGDSALYFCASSIDDREDGELFFGEGSRLTVL.

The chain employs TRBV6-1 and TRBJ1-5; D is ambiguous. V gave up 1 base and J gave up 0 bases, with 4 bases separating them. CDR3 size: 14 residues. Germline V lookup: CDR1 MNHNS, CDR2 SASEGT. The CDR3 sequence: CASSEGYSNQPQHF. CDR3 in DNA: TGTGCCAGCAGTGAAGGTTATAGCAATCAGCCCCAGCATTTT.

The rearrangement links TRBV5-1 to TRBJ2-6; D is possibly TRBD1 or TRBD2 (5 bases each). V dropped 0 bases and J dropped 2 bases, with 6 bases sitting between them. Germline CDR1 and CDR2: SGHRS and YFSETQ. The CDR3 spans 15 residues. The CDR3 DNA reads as TGCGCCAGCAGCTTGGGAGGGGCTGGGGCCAACGTCCTGACTTTC. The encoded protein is CASSLGGAGANVLTF.

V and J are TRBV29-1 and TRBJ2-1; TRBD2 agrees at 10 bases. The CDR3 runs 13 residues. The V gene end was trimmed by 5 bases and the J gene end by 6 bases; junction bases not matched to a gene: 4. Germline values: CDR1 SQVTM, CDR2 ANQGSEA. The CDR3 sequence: CSVSGRGGNEQFF. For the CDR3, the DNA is TGCAGCGTTAGCGGGAGGGGTGGCAATGAGCAGTTCTTC.

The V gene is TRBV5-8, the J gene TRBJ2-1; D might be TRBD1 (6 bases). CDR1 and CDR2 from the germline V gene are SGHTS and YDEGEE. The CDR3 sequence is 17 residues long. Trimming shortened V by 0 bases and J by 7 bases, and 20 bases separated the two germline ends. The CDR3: CASSLGYRVGLGNEQFF. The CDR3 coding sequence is TGTGCCAGCAGCTTGGGCTACAGGGTGGGGTTGGGGAATGAGCAGTTCTTC.

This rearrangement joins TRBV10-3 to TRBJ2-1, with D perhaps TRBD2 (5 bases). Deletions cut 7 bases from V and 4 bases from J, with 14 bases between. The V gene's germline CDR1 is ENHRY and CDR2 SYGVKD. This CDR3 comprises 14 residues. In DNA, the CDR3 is TGTGCCATCACCTATAGCGAAGTATACAATGAGCAGTTCTTC. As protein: CAITYSEVYNEQFF.

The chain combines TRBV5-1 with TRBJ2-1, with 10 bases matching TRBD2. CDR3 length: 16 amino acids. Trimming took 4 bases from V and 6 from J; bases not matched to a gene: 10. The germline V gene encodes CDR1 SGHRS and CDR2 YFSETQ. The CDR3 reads CASSNLAGGSLNEQFF. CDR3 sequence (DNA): TGCGCCAGCAGCAATTTAGCGGGAGGATCTCTCAATGAGCAGTTCTTC.